Sequencing of this T cell receptor (beta chain) was carried out in a study of shared clonotypes between healthy human individuals. V dropped 4 bases and J dropped 3 bases, with 21 bases sitting between them. Germline assignment: CDR1 MGHDK and CDR2 SYGVNS. The length of the CDR3 is 18 residues. Naive CD8 cells lacked CD45RO, underwent positive selection for CCR7 and left out terminally differentiated effector memory CD45RA+ cells. Assay: immunoSEQ multiplex PCR; the TCRdb copy retains only in-frame clones and omits some. The data hold over 800,000 clones, with 90% to 95% observed a single time. Sequencing used naive CD8+ T cells sorted from blood. The chain joins TRBV25-1 to TRBJ2-2; a weak D match, TRBD1 (6 bases). The origin of this receptor is a man aged 30-40 years in good health. The CDR3: CASSGVGGASFYTGELFF. The CDR3 DNA reads as TGTGCCAGCAGTGGGGTAGGGGGAGCGAGTTTTTACACCGGGGAGCTGTTTTTT.